Listed below are T cell receptor beta chains from one sample, sequenced in a study of radiotherapy plus CTLA-4 blockade in lung cancer. Assay used: immunoSEQ multiplex PCR; TCRdb lists only in-frame clones, some missing. The table shows around 80,000 clones, with 74% occurring only once. The sample was peripheral blood, taken from a patient treated with radiotherapy plus ipilimumab. Receptors originate from a human donor with non-small cell lung cancer whose response to radiotherapy plus ipilimumab could not be evaluated. Each CDR3 is given with its conserved first and last residue. The D gene is left open where the match is weak. Size tells how often a clone was seen (once, few, many) or the class of an expanded clone, and some rows leave it out.

D gene	J gene	clone size	V gene	CDR3 protein	CDR3 DNA
TRBD1	TRBJ2-6	NA	TRBV19	CASRRQGAFGANVLTF	TGTGCCAGTAGGCGACAGGGGGCGTTTGGGGCCAACGTCCTGACTTTC
NA	TRBJ2-7	NA	TRBV6-1	CASSEQTYEQYF	TGTGCCAGCAGCGAACAAACCTACGAGCAGTACTTC
NA	TRBJ1-3	NA	TRBV29-1	CSVVASGNTIYF	TGCAGCGTTGTGGCCAGTGGAAACACCATATATTTT
TRBD1	TRBJ1-1	NA	TRBV4-1	CASSPPRTGGMNTEAFF	TGCGCCAGCAGCCCTCCTCGGACAGGGGGCATGAACACTGAAGCTTTCTTT
NA	TRBJ1-1	NA	TRBV30	CAWSVSTTEAFF	TGTGCCTGGAGTGTGAGTACCACTGAAGCTTTCTTT
NA	TRBJ2-7	NA	TRBV25-1	CASSDRVYEQYF	TGTGCCAGCAGTGACAGGGTCTACGAGCAGTACTTC
NA	TRBJ1-5	NA	TRBV19	CASSKSGSSNQPQHF	TGTGCCAGTAGTAAGTCCGGGAGTAGCAATCAGCCCCAGCATTTT
TRBD1	TRBJ1-4	NA	TRBV6-5	CASRGTGVLEEKLFF	TGTGCCAGCAGGGGCACAGGGGTTCTGGAAGAAAAACTGTTTTTT
TRBD2	TRBJ2-1	few	TRBV6-6	CASASGRGGYNEQFF	TGTGCCAGCGCTAGCGGGAGAGGCGGCTACAATGAGCAGTTCTTC
TRBD1	TRBJ2-5	NA	TRBV6-1	CASRGTVQETQYF	TGTGCCAGCAGAGGGACAGTCCAAGAGACCCAGTACTTC
NA	TRBJ2-5	NA	TRBV7-8	CASSLEWGGATQETQYF	TGTGCCAGCAGCTTGGAGTGGGGGGGGGCCACCCAAGAGACCCAGTACTTC
TRBD2	TRBJ2-7	NA	TRBV5-4	CASSLHLVASGRVEQYF	TGTGCCAGCAGCTTGCATTTGGTGGCTAGCGGAAGAGTCGAGCAGTACTTC
NA	TRBJ2-7	once	TRBV27	CASSSRLPSNEQYF	TGTGCCAGCAGTTCCCGCTTACCTAGTAACGAGCAGTACTTC
TRBD1	TRBJ2-1	NA	TRBV9	CASSVVARQGPSEQFF	TGTGCCAGCAGCGTAGTGGCGAGACAGGGGCCCAGCGAGCAGTTCTTC
TRBD1	TRBJ1-4	NA	TRBV29-1	CSVSQGANEKLFF	TGCAGCGTTTCACAGGGGGCTAATGAAAAACTGTTTTTT
NA	TRBJ2-3	few	TRBV6-5	CASSKDFSNTDTQYF	TGTGCCAGCAGTAAGGACTTCTCGAACACAGATACGCAGTATTTT
TRBD1	TRBJ2-7	NA	TRBV28	CASRNFGTGVSGSSEQYF	TGTGCCAGCAGGAATTTTGGGACAGGGGTATCAGGGTCCTCCGAGCAGTACTTC
TRBD1	TRBJ1-5	NA	TRBV2	CASRGRQGASNQPQHF	TGTGCCAGCAGGGGAAGACAGGGGGCTAGCAATCAGCCCCAGCATTTT
NA	TRBJ1-2	NA	TRBV28	CASRPARSRPGDASYGYTF	TGTGCCAGCAGACCCGCCCGTAGCCGACCAGGGGATGCTAGCTATGGCTACACCTTC
NA	TRBJ1-4	NA	TRBV9	CASSVGGGNEKLFF	TGTGCCAGCAGCGTAGGGGGGGGGAATGAAAAACTGTTTTTT
TRBD2	TRBJ2-3	NA	TRBV5-4	CASSPGLAGGTDTQYF	TGTGCCAGCAGCCCCGGACTAGCGGGGGGCACAGATACGCAGTATTTT
TRBD2	TRBJ2-7	NA	TRBV5-6	CASSLDGLAENSYEQYF	TGTGCCAGCAGCTTGGATGGACTAGCGGAAAACTCCTACGAGCAGTACTTC
TRBD1	TRBJ2-1	NA	TRBV6-5	CASSYSNRGYNEQFF	TGTGCCAGCAGTTACTCGAACAGGGGCTACAATGAGCAGTTCTTC
TRBD1	TRBJ2-1	few	TRBV28	CASSLRDRDYNEQFF	TGTGCCAGCAGTTTAAGGGACAGGGACTACAATGAGCAGTTCTTC
TRBD1	TRBJ1-1	NA	TRBV5-1	CASTGTGVVNTEAFF	TGCGCCAGCACCGGGACAGGGGTTGTGAACACTGAAGCTTTCTTT
NA	TRBJ1-1	NA	TRBV7-2	CASSLALGGYTEAFF	TGTGCCAGCAGCTTAGCGCTCGGAGGGTACACTGAAGCTTTCTTT
NA	TRBJ1-2	NA	TRBV5-4	CASSLGRGAGYGYTF	TGTGCCAGCAGCTTGGGGAGGGGCGCAGGCTATGGCTACACCTTC
TRBD1	TRBJ2-7	NA	TRBV5-1	CASSLADRGPSYEQYF	TGCGCCAGCAGCTTAGCGGACAGGGGACCCTCTTACGAGCAGTACTTC
TRBD1	TRBJ2-1	NA	TRBV6-7	CASSYSLEEVVWDRMYNEQFF	TGTGCCAGCAGTTACTCGCTAGAGGAGGTAGTTTGGGACAGGATGTACAATGAGCAGTTCTTC
NA	TRBJ1-6	NA	TRBV30	CASESSYNSPLHF	TGTGCCTCGGAGAGCTCCTATAATTCACCCCTCCACTTT